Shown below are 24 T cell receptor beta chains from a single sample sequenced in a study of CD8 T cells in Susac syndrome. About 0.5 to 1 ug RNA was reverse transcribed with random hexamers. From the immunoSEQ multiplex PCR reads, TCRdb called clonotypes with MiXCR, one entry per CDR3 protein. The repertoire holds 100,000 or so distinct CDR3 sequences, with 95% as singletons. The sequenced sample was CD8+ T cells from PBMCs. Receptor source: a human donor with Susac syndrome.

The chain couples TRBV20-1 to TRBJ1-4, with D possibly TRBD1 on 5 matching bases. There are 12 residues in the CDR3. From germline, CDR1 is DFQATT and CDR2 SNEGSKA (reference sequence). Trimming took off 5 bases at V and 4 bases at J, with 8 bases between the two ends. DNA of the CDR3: TGCAGTGCTTTGGGGGATAATGAAAAACTGTTTTTT. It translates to CSALGDNEKLFF.

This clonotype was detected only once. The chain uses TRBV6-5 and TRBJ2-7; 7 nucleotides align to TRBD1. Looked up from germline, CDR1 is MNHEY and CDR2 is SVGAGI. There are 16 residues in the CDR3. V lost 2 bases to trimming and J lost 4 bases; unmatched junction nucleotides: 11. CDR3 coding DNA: TGTGCCAGCAGTTACCGCGTTACAGGGGTTTCTTACGAGCAGTACTTC. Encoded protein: CASSYRVTGVSYEQYF.

CDR3 nucleotide sequence: TGTGCCAGCAGCGTAGGGACAGGGGAATATGGCTACACCTTC. This translates into CASSVGTGEYGYTF. This chain links TRBV9 with TRBJ1-2; 9 nucleotides match TRBD1. Germline-derived CDR1 and CDR2 are SGDLS and YYNGEE. V shed 0 bases, J shed 5 bases, and the junction held 2 bases outside the gene matches. The CDR3 totals 14 residues.

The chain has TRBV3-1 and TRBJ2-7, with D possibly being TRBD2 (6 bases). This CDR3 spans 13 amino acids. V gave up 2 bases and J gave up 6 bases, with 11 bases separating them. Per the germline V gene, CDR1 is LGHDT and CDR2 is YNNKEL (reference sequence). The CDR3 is CASSQRETGEQYF. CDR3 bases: TGTGCCAGCAGCCAACGGGAGACGGGCGAGCAGTACTTC.

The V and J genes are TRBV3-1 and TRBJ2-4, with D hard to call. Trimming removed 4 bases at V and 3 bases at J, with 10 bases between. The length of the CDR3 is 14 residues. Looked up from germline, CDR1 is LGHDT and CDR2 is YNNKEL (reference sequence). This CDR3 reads CASSPPTSKNIQYF. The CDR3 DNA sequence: TGTGCCAGCAGCCCTCCAACGAGCAAAAACATTCAGTACTTC.

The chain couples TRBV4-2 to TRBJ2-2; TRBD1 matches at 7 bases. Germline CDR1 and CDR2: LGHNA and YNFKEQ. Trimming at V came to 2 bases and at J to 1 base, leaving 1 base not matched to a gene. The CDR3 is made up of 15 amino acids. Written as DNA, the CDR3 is TGTGCCAGCAGCCAACGGACAGGGAACACCGGGGAGCTGTTTTTT. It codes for CASSQRTGNTGELFF.

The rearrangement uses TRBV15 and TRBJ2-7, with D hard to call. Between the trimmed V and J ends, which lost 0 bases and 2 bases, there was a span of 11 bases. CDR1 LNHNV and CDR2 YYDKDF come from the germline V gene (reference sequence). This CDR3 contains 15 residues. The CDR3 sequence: CATSRDLGPPYEQYF. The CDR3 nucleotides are TGTGCCACCAGCAGAGATCTAGGGCCTCCCTACGAGCAGTACTTC.

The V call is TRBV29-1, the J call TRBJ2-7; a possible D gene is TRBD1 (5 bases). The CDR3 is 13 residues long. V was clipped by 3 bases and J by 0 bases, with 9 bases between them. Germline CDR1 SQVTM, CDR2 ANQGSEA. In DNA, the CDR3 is TGCAGCGTTGATGGGGCCCCCTCCTACGAGCAGTACTTC. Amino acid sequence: CSVDGAPSYEQYF.

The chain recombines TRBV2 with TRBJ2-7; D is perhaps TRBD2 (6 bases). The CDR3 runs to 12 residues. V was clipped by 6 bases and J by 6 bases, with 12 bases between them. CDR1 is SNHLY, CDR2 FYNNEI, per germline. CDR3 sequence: CASRGEAFEQYF. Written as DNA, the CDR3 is TGTGCCAGCAGAGGGGAGGCCTTCGAGCAGTACTTC.

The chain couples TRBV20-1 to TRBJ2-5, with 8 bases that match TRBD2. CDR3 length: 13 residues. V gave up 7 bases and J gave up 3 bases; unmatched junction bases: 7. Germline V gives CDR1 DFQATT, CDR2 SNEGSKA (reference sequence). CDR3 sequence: CSGLLAGEETQYF. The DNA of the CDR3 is TGCAGTGGATTGCTAGCGGGCGAAGAGACCCAGTACTTC.

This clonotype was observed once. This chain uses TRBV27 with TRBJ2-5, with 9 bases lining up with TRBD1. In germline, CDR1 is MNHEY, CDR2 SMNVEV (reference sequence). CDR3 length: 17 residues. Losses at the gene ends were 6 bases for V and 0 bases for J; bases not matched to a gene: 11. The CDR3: CASSPWGTGPYQETQYF. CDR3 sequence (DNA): TGTGCCAGCAGCCCCTGGGGGACAGGGCCGTACCAAGAGACCCAGTACTTC.

CDR3 in amino acids: CASSLNRDDIQYF. The CDR3 DNA reads as TGCGCCAGCAGCTTGAACAGGGATGACATTCAGTACTTC. The chain combines TRBV5-1 with TRBJ2-4; the D gene is possibly TRBD1 (6 bases). The germline CDR1 and CDR2 sequences are SGHRS and YFSETQ. Between the trimmed V and J ends, which lost 1 base and 8 bases, there was a span of 10 bases. The CDR3 length is 13 residues.

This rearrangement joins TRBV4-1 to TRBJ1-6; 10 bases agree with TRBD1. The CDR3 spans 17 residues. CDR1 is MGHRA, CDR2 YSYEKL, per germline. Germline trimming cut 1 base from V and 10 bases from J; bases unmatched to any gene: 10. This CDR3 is CASSQGGGTGVGSPLHF. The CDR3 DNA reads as TGCGCCAGCAGCCAAGGAGGTGGGACAGGGGTCGGGTCACCCCTCCACTTT.

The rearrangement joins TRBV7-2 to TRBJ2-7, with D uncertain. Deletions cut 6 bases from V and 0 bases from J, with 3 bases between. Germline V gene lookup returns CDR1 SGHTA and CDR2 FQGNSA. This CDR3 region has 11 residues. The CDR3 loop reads CASSPSYEQYF. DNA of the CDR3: TGTGCCAGCAGTCCCTCCTACGAGCAGTACTTC.

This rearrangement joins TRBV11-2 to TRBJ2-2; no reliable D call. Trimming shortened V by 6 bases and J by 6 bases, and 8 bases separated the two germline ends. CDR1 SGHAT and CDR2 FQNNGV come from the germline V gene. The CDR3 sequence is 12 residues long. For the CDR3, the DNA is TGTGCCAGCAGTCATGAGCCCGGGGAGCTGTTTTTT. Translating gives CASSHEPGELFF.

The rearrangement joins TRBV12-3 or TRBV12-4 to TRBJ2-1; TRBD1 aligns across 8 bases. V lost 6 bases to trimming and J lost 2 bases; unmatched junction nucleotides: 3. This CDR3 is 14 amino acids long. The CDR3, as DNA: TGTGCCAGCAGCTGGGACAGGCCCTACAATGAGCAGTTCTTC. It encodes CASSWDRPYNEQFF.

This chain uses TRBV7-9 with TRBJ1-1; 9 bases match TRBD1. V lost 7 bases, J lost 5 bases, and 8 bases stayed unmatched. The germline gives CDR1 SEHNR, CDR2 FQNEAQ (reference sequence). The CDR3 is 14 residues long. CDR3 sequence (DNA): TGTGCCAGCACCTTCCGGGACAGGGAAACTGAAGCTTTCTTT. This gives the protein CASTFRDRETEAFF.

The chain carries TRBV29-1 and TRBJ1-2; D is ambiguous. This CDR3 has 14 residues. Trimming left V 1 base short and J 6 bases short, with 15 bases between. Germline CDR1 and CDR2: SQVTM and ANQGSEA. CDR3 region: CSVEGEIASNGYTF. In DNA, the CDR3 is TGCAGCGTTGAAGGGGAGATTGCTTCAAATGGCTACACCTTC.

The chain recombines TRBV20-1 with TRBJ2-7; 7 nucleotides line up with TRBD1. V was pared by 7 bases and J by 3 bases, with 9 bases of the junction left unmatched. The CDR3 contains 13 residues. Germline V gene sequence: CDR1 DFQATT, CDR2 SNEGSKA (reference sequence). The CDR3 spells CSVPRQGNYEQYF. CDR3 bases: TGCAGTGTTCCCCGACAGGGCAACTACGAGCAGTACTTC.

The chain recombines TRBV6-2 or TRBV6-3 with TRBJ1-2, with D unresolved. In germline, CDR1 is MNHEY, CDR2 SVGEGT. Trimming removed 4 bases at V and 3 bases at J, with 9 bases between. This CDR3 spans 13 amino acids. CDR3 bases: TGTGCCAGCAGTTCCGGACCCCACTATGGCTACACCTTC. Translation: CASSSGPHYGYTF.

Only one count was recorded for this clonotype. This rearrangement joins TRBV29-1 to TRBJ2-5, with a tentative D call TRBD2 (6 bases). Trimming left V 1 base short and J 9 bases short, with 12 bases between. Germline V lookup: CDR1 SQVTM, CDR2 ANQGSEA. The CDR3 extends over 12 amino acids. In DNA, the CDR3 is TGCAGCGTTGAAGCTACGGGGGTCGCCCAGTACTTC. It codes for CSVEATGVAQYF.

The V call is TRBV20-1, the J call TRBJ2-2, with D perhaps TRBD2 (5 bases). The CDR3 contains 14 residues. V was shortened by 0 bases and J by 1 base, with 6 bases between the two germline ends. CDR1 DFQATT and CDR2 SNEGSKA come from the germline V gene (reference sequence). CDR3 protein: CSARDGKNTGELFF. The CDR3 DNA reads TGCAGTGCTAGAGACGGGAAGAACACCGGGGAGCTGTTTTTT.

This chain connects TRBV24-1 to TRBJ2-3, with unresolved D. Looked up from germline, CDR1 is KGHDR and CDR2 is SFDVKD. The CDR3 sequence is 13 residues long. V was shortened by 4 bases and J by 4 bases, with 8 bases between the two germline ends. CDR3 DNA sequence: TGTGCCACCAGTGACGGCTTTTCAGATACGCAGTATTTT. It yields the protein CATSDGFSDTQYF.

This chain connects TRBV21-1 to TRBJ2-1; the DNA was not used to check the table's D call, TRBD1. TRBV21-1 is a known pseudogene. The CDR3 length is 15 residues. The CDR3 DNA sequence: TGTGCCAGCAGGCCATTGAGGGGCGGAAACAATGAGCAGTTCTTC. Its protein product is CASRPLRGGNNEQFF.